These 21 T cell receptor beta chains were all obtained from the same sample, sequenced in a study of blood T cells in healthy people across ages. The second PCR ran roughly 6 to 11 cycles with a sample-barcoded 5' primer and J-beta primers. TCRdb reprocessed the 5' RACE reads via MiXCR and lists one record per CDR3 protein. The sample gives 1.5 million to 1.9 million distinct CDR3 sequences, approximately 43% of which show up once; approximately 4.1% is in the top ten. Sequencing was performed on blood. The source is a young woman in good health.

This clonotype appeared a few times. The chain carries TRBV27 and TRBJ2-7, with unresolved D. The V end lost 2 bases, the J end lost 4 bases, and 15 bases lay between the germline ends. Germline V gene lookup returns CDR1 MNHEY and CDR2 SMNVEV (reference sequence). The CDR3 sequence is 15 residues long. Here the CDR3 DNA reads TGTGCCAGCAGTTTAGTTGGTCAAATTCCGTACGAGCAGTACTTC. Its protein product is CASSLVGQIPYEQYF.

This clonotype has only a few counts. CDR3 amino acids: CASSQLGQGGLSPLHF. In nucleotides, the CDR3 is TGTGCCAGCAGCCAACTAGGACAGGGTGGTCTTTCACCCCTCCACTTT. The J gene is TRBJ1-6, the V gene TRBV4-2, with 8 bases identical to TRBD1. V trimming: 2 bases; J trimming: 9 bases; junction bases outside the gene matches: 9. This CDR3 spans 16 amino acids. CDR1 is LGHNA and CDR2 is YNFKEQ in the germline V gene.

A word on this clonotype: The junction and the germline gene differ at one end; a read error may be behind it. The CDR3 bases are TGCAGTGCACCGGGACAGTGTATCTCCTACGAGCAGTGCTTC. It is translated as CSAPGQCISYEQCF. This sequence joins TRBV20-1 and TRBJ2-7; 7 bases line up with TRBD1. The CDR3 covers 14 residues. The germline gives CDR1 DFQATT, CDR2 SNEGSKA (reference sequence).

Ten or more counts support this clonotype. The chain carries TRBV20-1 and TRBJ1-2, with 8 nucleotides matching TRBD1. Trimming at V came to 6 bases and at J to 7 bases, leaving 4 bases not matched to a gene. Germline loops: CDR1 DFQATT, CDR2 SNEGSKA (reference sequence). This CDR3 is built from 11 residues. The CDR3 DNA sequence: TGCAGTGCGCACCAGGGGGCTGGCTACACCTTC. Amino acid sequence: CSAHQGAGYTF.

This clonotype was seen more than once but under ten times. The chain combines TRBV29-1 with TRBJ2-6, with no clear D. CDR1 is SQVTM, CDR2 ANQGSEA, per germline. This CDR3 spans 15 amino acids. V was clipped by 0 bases and J by 3 bases, with 9 bases between them. As DNA, the CDR3 is TGCAGCGTTGAAGAAGTAGCTATTGGGGCCAACGTCCTGACTTTC. Translated: CSVEEVAIGANVLTF.

This sequence joins TRBV12-3 or TRBV12-4 and TRBJ2-5; possibly TRBD1 for D (6 bases). Trimming stripped 7 bases from V and 0 bases from J, with 21 bases between. The CDR3 is 17 amino acids. The CDR3 reads CASTFLMGGQNQETQYF. The CDR3 DNA follows: TGTGCCAGCACCTTTTTAATGGGTGGACAGAACCAAGAGACCCAGTACTTC.

The CDR3 coding sequence is TGTGCCAGCAGCAAGAGACAGGGGGCCCCCCCGCAGTTCTTC. This codes for CASSKRQGAPPQFF. This sequence joins TRBV7-2 and TRBJ2-1; 10 bases are shared with TRBD1. Trimming at V came to 5 bases and at J to 12 bases, leaving 10 bases not matched to a gene. The CDR3 is made up of 14 amino acids. CDR1 is SGHTA and CDR2 is FQGNSA in the germline V gene.

The J gene is TRBJ1-2, the V gene TRBV29-1; D gene uncertain. Trimming shortened V by 5 bases and J by 13 bases, and 20 bases separated the two germline ends. The CDR3 is 12 amino acids. CDR1 and CDR2 (germline): SQVTM, ANQGSEA. The CDR3 DNA reads TGCAGCGTTCGGACGGGCAAATTGACGGTCACCTTC. It codes for CSVRTGKLTVTF. Full variable domain (outside the CDR3, taken from reference TRBV29-1 and TRBJ1-2): SAVISQKPSRDICQRGTSLTIQCQVDSQVTMMFWYRQQPGQSLTLIATANQGSEATYESGFVIDKFPISRPNLTFSTLTVSNMSPEDSSIYLCSVRTGKLTVTFGSGTRLTVV.

This chain uses TRBV6-5 with TRBJ2-1; 7 nucleotides align to TRBD2. CDR3 length equals 15 residues. In germline, CDR1 is MNHEY, CDR2 SVGAGI. The J segment lost 4 bases and the V segment lost 2 bases, leaving 5 bases of the junction unmatched. CDR3 in DNA: TGTGCCAGCAGTTACAGCGGGCGGGGGTACAATGAGCAGTTCTTC. As protein: CASSYSGRGYNEQFF.

This chain links TRBV10-1 with TRBJ2-3; D is unclear. V was pared by 2 bases and J by 4 bases, with 4 bases between. There are 12 residues in the CDR3. The germline gives CDR1 WNHNN, CDR2 SYGVQD (reference sequence). CDR3 loop: CASSEGPDTQYF. The CDR3 DNA is TGCGCCAGCAGTGAGGGGCCAGATACGCAGTATTTT.

The J gene is TRBJ2-3, the V gene TRBV9; TRBD2 matches at 7 bases. J lost 1 base, V lost 3 bases, and 5 bases had no gene match. The CDR3 consists of 15 residues. Per the germline V gene, CDR1 is SGDLS and CDR2 is YYNGEE. The CDR3 region is CASSGERGRTDTQYF. Here the CDR3 DNA reads TGTGCCAGCAGCGGAGAGCGGGGTCGCACAGATACGCAGTATTTT.

The chain combines TRBV9 with TRBJ1-2; the D gene is possibly TRBD1 (5 bases). V was shortened by 5 bases and J by 1 base, with 21 bases between the two germline ends. This CDR3 spans 17 amino acids. Germline loops: CDR1 SGDLS, CDR2 YYNGEE. DNA of the CDR3: TGTGCCAGCAGACAAGGACAAGGGAGAACCAATAACTATGGCTACACCTTC. It codes for CASRQGQGRTNNYGYTF.

The gene calls are TRBV20-1 and TRBJ1-2; perhaps TRBD1 as D (6 bases). CDR3 length: 16 residues. The germline V gene has CDR1 DFQATT and CDR2 SNEGSKA (reference sequence). Trimming cost V 3 bases and J 1 base, with 18 bases left between them. This CDR3 is CSASRAGPGVNYGYTF. As DNA, the CDR3 is TGCAGTGCTAGTCGGGCTGGCCCAGGGGTTAACTATGGCTACACCTTC.

This clonotype was counted only a few times. J is TRBJ2-3 and V is TRBV11-2; D is tentatively TRBD1 or TRBD2 (6 bases each). The CDR3 covers 13 residues. CDR1 is SGHAT, CDR2 FQNNGV, per germline. With 5 bases removed from V and 5 bases from J, the gap between germline ends came to 11 bases. The CDR3 spells CASSHGGQDTQYF. The CDR3 DNA reads as TGTGCCAGCAGCCATGGGGGGCAAGATACGCAGTATTTT.

This clonotype was detected only a few times. The rearrangement uses TRBV12-3 or TRBV12-4 and TRBJ2-7; tentative D call: TRBD2 (7 bases). Trimming pared 7 bases from V and 3 bases from J, leaving 10 bases between. The CDR3 is made up of 12 amino acids. CDR3 DNA sequence: TGTGCCAGCAAGGGGGGGGGCTACGAGCAGTACTTC. Translating it yields CASKGGGYEQYF.

V and J are TRBV29-1 and TRBJ1-1; D unresolved. Germline lookup yields CDR1 SQVTM and CDR2 ANQGSEA. The CDR3 is 12 amino acids. Trimming pared 5 bases from V and 0 bases from J, leaving 7 bases between. CDR3 DNA: TGCAGCGTTCATGGGGTGAACACTGAAGCTTTCTTT. Its protein is CSVHGVNTEAFF.

This clonotype appeared a few times. The chain recombines TRBV7-2 with TRBJ1-2; possibly TRBD1 for D (6 bases). Trimming left V 1 base short and J 4 bases short, with 10 bases between. The CDR3 sequence is 14 residues long. Germline CDR1 SGHTA, CDR2 FQGNSA. In nucleotides, the CDR3 is TGTGCCAGCAGCTTAGACAGGGCCACCTATGGCTACACCTTC. Its protein product is CASSLDRATYGYTF.

J is TRBJ2-7 and V is TRBV27; D may correspond to TRBD1 or TRBD2 (6 bases each). Trimming stripped 6 bases from V and 3 bases from J, with 15 bases between. The germline gives CDR1 MNHEY, CDR2 SMNVEV (reference sequence). The CDR3 has 14 amino acids. The CDR3 sequence: CASRGAGFVYEQYF. The DNA for the CDR3 is TGTGCCAGCAGGGGGGCGGGATTTGTCTACGAGCAGTACTTC.

This clonotype was counted a single time. V is TRBV21-1 and J is TRBJ1-6; the tabulated D call, TRBD1, remains unverified against the DNA. TRBV21-1 is reported as a pseudogene. There are 14 residues in the CDR3. Here the CDR3 reads CASSNDRGPSPLHF. The CDR3 DNA is TGTGCCAGCAGCAATGACAGGGGGCCCTCACCCCTCCACTTT.

This clonotype was counted between two and nine times. J is TRBJ2-3 and V is TRBV7-8; possible D gene TRBD2, 5 bases. CDR3 length: 15 residues. Trimming removed 3 bases from V and 2 bases from J, with 12 bases in between. Germline values: CDR1 SGHVS, CDR2 FQNEAQ. The CDR3 reads CASSLSPGTTDTQYF. The DNA for the CDR3 is TGTGCCAGCAGCTTGTCACCGGGAACCACAGATACGCAGTATTTT.

V and J are TRBV28 and TRBJ2-7; TRBD1 is a possible D gene (5 bases). CDR1 is MDHEN, CDR2 SYDVKM, per germline. CDR3 size: 11 residues. V lost 8 bases and J lost 3, with 8 bases in between. The CDR3 region is CASQGNYEQYF. DNA for the CDR3: TGTGCCAGCCAGGGAAACTACGAGCAGTACTTC.